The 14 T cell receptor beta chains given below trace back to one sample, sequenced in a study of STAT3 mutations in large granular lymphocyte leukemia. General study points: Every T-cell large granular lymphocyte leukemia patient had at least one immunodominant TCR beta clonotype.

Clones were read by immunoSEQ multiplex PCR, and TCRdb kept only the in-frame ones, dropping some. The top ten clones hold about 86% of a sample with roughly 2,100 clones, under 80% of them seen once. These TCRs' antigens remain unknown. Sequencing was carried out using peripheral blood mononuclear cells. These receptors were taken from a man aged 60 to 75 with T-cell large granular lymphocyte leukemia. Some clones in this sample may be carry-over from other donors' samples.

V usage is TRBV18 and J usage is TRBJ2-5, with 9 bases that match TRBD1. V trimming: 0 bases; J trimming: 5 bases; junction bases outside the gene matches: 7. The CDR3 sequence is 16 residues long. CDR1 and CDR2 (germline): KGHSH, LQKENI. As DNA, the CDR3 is TGTGCCAGCTCACCACCCAGGGGACAGGGTGTGGAGACCCAGTACTTC. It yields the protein CASSPPRGQGVETQYF.

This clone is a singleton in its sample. For the CDR3, the DNA is TGTGCCAGCAGCCCCCTCAGGGAGATAAAAGAGACCCAGTACTTC. Translation gives CASSPLREIKETQYF. V gene TRBV27 combines with J gene TRBJ2-5; D tentatively reads TRBD1 or TRBD2 (5 bases each). The CDR3 runs to 15 residues. CDR1 is MNHEY, CDR2 SMNVEV, per germline (reference sequence). Trimming shortened V by 6 bases and J by 3 bases, and 17 bases separated the two germline ends.

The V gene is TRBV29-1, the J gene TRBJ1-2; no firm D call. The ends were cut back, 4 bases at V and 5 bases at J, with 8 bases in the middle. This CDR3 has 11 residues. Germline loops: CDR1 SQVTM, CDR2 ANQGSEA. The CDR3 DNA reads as TGCAGCGTTGGCAGTGATTATGGCTACACCTTC. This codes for CSVGSDYGYTF.

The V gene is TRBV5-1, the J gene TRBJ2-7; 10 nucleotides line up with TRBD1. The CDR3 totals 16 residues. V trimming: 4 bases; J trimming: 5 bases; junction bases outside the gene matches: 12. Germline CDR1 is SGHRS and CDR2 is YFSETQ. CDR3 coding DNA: TGCGCCAGCAGCAGGGGGGACAGGGGCAGTACAAACGAGCAGTACTTC. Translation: CASSRGDRGSTNEQYF.

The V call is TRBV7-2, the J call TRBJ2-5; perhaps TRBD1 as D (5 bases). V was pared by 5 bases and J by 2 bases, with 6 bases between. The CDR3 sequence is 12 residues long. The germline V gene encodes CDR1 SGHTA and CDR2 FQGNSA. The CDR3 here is CASSRQQETQYF. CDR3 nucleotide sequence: TGTGCCAGCAGCAGACAGCAAGAGACCCAGTACTTC.

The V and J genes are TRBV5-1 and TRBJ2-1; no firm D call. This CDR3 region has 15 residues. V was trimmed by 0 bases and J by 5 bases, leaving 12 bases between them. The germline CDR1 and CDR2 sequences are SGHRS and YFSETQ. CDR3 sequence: CASSLGAARDNEQFF. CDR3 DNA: TGCGCCAGCAGCTTGGGGGCAGCTCGTGACAATGAGCAGTTCTTC.

CDR3 nucleotide sequence: TGCGCCAGCAGCCCCGGGGGCTCCTACGAGCAGTACTTC. Protein: CASSPGGSYEQYF. The chain is built from TRBV5-1 and TRBJ2-7, with D perhaps matching TRBD2 (6 bases). The CDR3 has 13 amino acids. Germline V lookup: CDR1 SGHRS, CDR2 YFSETQ. Trimming removed 4 bases from V and 0 bases from J, with 8 bases in between.

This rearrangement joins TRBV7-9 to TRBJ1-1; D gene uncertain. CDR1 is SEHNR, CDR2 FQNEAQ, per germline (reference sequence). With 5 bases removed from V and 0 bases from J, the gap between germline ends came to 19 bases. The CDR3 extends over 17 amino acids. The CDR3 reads CASSPTSGPFMNTEAFF. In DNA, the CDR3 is TGTGCCAGCAGCCCCACTTCCGGACCTTTTATGAACACTGAAGCTTTCTTT. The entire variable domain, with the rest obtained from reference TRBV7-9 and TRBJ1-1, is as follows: DTGVSQNPRHKITKRGQNVTFRCDPISEHNRLYWYRQTLGQGPEFLTYFQNEAQLEKSRLLSDRFSAERPKGSFSTLEIQRTEQGDSAMYLCASSPTSGPFMNTEAFFGQGTRLTVV.

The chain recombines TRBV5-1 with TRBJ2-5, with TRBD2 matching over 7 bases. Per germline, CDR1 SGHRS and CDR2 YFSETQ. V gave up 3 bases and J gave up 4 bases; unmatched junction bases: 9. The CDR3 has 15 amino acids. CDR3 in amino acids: CASSWGGTSGETQYF. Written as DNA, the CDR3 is TGCGCCAGCAGCTGGGGGGGGACTTCCGGAGAGACCCAGTACTTC.

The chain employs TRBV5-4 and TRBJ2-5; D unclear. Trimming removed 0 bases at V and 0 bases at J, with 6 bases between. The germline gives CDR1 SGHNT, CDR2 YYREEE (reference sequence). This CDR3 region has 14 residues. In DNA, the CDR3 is TGTGCCAGCAGCTTGGGCCGGTACCAAGAGACCCAGTACTTC. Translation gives CASSLGRYQETQYF.

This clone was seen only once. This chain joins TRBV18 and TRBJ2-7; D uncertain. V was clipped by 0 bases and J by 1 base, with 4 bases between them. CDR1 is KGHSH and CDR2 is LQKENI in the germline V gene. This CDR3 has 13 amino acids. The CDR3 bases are TGTGCCAGCTCACCACCCAGTTCCTACGAGCAGTACTTC. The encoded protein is CASSPPSSYEQYF.

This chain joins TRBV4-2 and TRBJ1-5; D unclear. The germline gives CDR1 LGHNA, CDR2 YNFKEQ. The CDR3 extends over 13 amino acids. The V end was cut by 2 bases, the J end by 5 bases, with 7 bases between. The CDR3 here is CASSQFGDQPQHF. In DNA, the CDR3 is TGTGCCAGCAGCCAATTTGGGGATCAGCCCCAGCATTTT.

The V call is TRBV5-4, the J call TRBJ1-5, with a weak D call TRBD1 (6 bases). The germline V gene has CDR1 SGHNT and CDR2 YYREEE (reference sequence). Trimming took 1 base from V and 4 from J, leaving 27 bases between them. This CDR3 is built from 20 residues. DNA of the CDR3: TGTGCCAGCAGCTTGCGAATGGCCGACTATTGGCAGGGGAAAAATCAGCCCCAGCATTTT. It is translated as CASSLRMADYWQGKNQPQHF.

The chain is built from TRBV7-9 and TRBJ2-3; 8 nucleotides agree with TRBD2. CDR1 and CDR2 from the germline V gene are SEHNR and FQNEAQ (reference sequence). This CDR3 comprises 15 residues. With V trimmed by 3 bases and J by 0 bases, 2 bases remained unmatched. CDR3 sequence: CASSFGGDSTDTQYF. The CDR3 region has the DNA TGTGCCAGCAGCTTCGGGGGGGACAGCACAGATACGCAGTATTTT.